This paragraph reports one T cell receptor (beta chain). TCRdb's table, derived via immunoSEQ multiplex PCR, lists solely in-frame clones and lacks some. Of around 83,000 clones in the sample, about 83% were seen once. This entry belongs to a study of T cell responses to AZD1222 COVID-19 vaccine. Looked up from germline, CDR1 is MNHEY and CDR2 is SMNVEV (reference sequence). Trimming at V came to 5 bases and at J to 3 bases, leaving 11 bases not matched to a gene. This CDR3 contains 16 residues. This clonotype was obtained from an adult in good health. The starting material was peripheral blood, obtained on day 0 of AZD1222 vaccination. The rearrangement joins TRBV27 to TRBJ2-3; 7 bases fit TRBD1. CDR3 residues: CASSRQGLRRTDTQYF. The CDR3 DNA sequence: TGTGCCAGCAGTCGACAGGGCTTGAGAAGAACAGATACGCAGTATTTT.